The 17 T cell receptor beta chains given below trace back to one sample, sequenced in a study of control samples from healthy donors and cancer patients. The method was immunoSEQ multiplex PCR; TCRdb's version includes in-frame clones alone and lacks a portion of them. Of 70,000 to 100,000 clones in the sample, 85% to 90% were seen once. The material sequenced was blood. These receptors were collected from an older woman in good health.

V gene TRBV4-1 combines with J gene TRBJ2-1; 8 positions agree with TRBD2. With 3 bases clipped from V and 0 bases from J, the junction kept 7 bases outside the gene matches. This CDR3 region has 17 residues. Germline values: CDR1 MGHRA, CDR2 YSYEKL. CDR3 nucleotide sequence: TGCGCCAGCAGCCAGGGGCTAGCGGGTGTCTCCTACAATGAGCAGTTCTTC. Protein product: CASSQGLAGVSYNEQFF.

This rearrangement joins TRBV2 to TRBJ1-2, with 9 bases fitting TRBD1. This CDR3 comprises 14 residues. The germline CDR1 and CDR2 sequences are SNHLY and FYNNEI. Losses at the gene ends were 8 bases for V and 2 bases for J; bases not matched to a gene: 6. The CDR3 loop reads CASSEDRGNYGYTF. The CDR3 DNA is TGTGCCAGCTCGGAGGACAGGGGAAACTATGGCTACACCTTC.

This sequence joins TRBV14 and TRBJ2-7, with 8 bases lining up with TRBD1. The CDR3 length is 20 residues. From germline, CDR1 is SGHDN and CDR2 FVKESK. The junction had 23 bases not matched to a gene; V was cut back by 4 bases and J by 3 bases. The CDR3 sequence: CASSRGRTGPHPSISYEQYF. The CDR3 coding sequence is TGTGCCAGCAGCCGGGGGCGGACAGGGCCTCATCCATCAATAAGCTACGAGCAGTACTTC.

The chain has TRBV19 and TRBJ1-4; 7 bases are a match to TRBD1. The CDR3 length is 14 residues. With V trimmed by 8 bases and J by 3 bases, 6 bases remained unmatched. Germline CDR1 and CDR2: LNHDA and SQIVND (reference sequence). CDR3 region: CASAQGGANEKLFF. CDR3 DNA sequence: TGTGCCAGTGCCCAGGGGGGGGCTAATGAAAAACTGTTTTTT.

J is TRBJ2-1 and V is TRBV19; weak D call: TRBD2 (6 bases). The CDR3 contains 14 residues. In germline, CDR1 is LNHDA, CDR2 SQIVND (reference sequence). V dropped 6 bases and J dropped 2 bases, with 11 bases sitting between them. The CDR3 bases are TGTGCCAGTAGATACGGGGGACCCTACAATGAGCAGTTCTTC. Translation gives CASRYGGPYNEQFF.

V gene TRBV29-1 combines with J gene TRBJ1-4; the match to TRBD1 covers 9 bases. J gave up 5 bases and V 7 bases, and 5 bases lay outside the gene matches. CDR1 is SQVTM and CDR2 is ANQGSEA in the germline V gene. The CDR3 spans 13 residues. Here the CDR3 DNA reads TGCAGCGCATTCGGGACAGGGAATGAAAAACTGTTTTTT. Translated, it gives CSAFGTGNEKLFF.

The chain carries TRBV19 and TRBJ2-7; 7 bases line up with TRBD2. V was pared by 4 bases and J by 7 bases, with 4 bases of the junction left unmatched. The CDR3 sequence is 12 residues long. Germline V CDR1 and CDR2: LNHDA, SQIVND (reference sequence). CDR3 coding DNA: TGTGCCAGTAGTAGGGAGGGAGGAGAGCAGTACTTC. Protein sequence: CASSREGGEQYF.

The CDR3 coding sequence is TGTGCCAGTACAACCGGGACAGGGCAACAATATGGCTACACCTTC. It encodes CASTTGTGQQYGYTF. The genes are TRBV19 and TRBJ1-2, with 9 bases fitting TRBD1. The CDR3 has 15 residues. V lost 7 bases, J lost 5 bases, and 11 bases stayed unmatched. Per the germline V gene, CDR1 is LNHDA and CDR2 is SQIVND (reference sequence).

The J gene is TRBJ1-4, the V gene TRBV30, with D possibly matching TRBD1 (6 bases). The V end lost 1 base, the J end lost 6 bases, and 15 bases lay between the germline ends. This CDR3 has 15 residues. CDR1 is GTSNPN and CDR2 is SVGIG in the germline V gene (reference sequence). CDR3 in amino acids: CAWSAGGGRYEKLFF. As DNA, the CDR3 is TGTGCCTGGAGTGCGGGAGGGGGTCGATATGAAAAACTGTTTTTT.

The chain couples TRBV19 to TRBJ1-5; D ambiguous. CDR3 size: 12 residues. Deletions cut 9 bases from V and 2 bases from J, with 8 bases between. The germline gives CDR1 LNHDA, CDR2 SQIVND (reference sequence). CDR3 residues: CASSGGNQPQHF. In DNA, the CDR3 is TGTGCCAGCTCCGGGGGCAATCAGCCCCAGCATTTT.

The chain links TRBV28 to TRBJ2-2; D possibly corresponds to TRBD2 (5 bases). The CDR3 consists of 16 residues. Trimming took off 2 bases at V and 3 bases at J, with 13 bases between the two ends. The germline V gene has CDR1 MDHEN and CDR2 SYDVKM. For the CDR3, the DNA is TGTGCCAGCAGTTTACCCGGAGGTTTATACACCGGGGAGCTGTTTTTT. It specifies CASSLPGGLYTGELFF.

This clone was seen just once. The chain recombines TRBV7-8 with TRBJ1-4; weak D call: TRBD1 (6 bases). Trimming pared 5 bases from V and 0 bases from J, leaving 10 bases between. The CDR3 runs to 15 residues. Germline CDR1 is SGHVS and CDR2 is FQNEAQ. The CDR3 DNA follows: TGTGCCAGCAGCAGCGGGACAACAACTAATGAAAAACTGTTTTTT. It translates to CASSSGTTTNEKLFF.

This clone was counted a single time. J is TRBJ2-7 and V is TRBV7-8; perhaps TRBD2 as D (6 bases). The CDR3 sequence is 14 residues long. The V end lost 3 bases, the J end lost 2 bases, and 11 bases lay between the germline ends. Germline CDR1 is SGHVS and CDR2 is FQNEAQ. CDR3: CASSFRETTYEQYF. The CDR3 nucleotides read TGTGCCAGCAGCTTCCGGGAGACGACCTACGAGCAGTACTTC.

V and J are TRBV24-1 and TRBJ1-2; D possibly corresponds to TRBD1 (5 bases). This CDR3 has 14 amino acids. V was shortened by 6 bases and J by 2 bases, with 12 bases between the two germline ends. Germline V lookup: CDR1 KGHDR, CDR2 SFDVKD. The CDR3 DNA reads TGTGCCACCAGTCCTACAGGTTTCAACTATGGCTACACCTTC. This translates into CATSPTGFNYGYTF.

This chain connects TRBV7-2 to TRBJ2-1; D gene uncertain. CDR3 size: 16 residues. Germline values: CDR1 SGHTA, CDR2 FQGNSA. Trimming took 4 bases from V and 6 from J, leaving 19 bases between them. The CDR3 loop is CASSSPWRSISNEQFF. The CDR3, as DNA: TGTGCCAGCAGCTCCCCCTGGCGGTCAATAAGCAATGAGCAGTTCTTC. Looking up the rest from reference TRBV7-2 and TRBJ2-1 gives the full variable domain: GAGVSQSPSNKVTEKGKDVELRCDPISGHTALYWYRQSLGQGLEFLIYFQGNSAPDKSGLPSDRFSAERTGGSVSTLTIQRTQQEDSAVYLCASSSPWRSISNEQFFGPGTRLTVL.

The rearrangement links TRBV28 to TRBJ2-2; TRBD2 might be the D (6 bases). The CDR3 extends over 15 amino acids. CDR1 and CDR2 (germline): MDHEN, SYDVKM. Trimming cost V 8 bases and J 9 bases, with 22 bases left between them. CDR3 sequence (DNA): TGTGCCAGCTCTCCGGGACTCCTTCTTCACCGGGAGCTGTTTTTT. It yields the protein CASSPGLLLHRELFF.

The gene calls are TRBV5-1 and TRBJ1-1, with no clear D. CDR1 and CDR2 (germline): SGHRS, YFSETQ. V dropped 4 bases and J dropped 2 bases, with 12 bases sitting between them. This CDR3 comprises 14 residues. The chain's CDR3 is CASSPGRGNTEAFF. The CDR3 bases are TGCGCCAGCAGCCCAGGTCGGGGAAACACTGAAGCTTTCTTT.